This T cell receptor beta chain was profiled in a study of blood T cell repertoires in COVID-19. On the study more broadly: The study drew acute and convalescent COVID-19 samples from the United States, Italy and Spain.

Germline loops: CDR1 MNHEY, CDR2 SVGAGI. This CDR3 spans 15 amino acids. V was pared by 7 bases and J by 2 bases, with 8 bases of the junction left unmatched. The Seattle patients, enrolled during active infection, were followed longitudinally. Original processing notes: Amplification from reference gene primers served as the basis for estimated nucleated cell counts. The table came from immunoSEQ multiplex PCR; TCRdb's copy has only in-frame clones and leaves some out. Clonal size and the V and J genes are those of that table, whereas D and trimming came from the DNA. The sample records about 290,000 clones, roughly nine tenths being singletons.

The sample consisted of peripheral blood. The sequence came from a woman aged 25 to 45 with COVID-19, enrolled during active disease. This chain links TRBV6-5 with TRBJ2-7, with 10 positions matching TRBD1. The CDR3 here is CASTDPGQGTYEQYF. CDR3 nucleotides: TGTGCCAGCACCGACCCGGGACAGGGGACCTACGAGCAGTACTTC.